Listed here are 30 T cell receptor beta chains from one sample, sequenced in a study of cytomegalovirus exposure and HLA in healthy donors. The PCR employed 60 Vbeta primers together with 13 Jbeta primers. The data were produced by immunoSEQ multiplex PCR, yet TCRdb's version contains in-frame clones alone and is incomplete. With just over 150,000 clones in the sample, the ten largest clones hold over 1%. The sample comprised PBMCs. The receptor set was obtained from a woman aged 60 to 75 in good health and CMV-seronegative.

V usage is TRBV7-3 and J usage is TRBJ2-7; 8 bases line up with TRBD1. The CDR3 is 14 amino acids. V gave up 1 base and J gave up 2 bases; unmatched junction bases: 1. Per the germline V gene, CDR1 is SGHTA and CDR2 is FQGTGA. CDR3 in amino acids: CASSLRQGTYEQYF. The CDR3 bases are TGTGCCAGCAGCTTAAGACAGGGGACCTACGAGCAGTACTTC.

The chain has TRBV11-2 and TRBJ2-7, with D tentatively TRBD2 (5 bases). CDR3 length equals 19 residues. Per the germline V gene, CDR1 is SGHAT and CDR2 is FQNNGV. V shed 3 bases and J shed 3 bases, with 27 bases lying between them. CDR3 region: CASSFTQRTLIPGGYEQYF. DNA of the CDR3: TGTGCCAGCAGCTTTACACAGCGGACCTTAATTCCCGGAGGCTACGAGCAGTACTTC.

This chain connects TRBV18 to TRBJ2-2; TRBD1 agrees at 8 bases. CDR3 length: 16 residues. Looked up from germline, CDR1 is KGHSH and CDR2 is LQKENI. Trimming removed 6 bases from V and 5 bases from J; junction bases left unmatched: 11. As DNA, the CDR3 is TGTGCCAGCTCGAACCCGGGACAGGCGGTAACCGGGGAGCTGTTTTTT. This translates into CASSNPGQAVTGELFF.

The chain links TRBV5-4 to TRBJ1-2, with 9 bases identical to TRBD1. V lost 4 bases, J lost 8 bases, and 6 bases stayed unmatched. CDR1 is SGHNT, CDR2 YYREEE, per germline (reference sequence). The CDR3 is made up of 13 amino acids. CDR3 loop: CASSPDRGGGYTF. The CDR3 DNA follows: TGTGCCAGCAGCCCGGACAGGGGAGGAGGCTACACCTTC.

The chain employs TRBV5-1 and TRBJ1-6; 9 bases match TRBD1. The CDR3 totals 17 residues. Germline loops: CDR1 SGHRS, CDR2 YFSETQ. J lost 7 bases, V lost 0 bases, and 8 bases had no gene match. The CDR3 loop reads CASSLALTGGVNSPLHF. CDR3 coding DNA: TGCGCCAGCAGCTTGGCCTTGACAGGGGGAGTCAATTCACCCCTCCACTTT.

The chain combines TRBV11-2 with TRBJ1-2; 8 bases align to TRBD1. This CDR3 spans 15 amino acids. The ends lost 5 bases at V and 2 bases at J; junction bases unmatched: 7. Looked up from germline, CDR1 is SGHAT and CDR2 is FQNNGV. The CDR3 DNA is TGTGCCAGCAGCCATAAAGCAGGGGGCAACTATGGCTACACCTTC. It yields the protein CASSHKAGGNYGYTF.

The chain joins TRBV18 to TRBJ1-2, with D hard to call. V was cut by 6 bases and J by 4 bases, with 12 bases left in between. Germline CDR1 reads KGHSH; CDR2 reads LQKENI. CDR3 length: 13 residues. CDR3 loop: CASSPPDTYGYTF. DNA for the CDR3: TGTGCCAGCTCCCCCCCAGACACCTATGGCTACACCTTC.

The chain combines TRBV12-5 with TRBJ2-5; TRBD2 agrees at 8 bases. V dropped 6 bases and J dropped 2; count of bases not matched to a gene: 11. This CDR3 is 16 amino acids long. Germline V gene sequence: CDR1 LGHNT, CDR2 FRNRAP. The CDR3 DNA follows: TGTGCTAGTGGCTCAAGGGCGGGAGGCCAACAAGAGACCCAGTACTTC. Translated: CASGSRAGGQQETQYF.

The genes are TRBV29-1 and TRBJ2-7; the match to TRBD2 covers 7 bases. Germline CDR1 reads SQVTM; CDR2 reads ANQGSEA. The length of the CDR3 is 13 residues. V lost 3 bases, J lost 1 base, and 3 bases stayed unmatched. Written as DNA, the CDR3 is TGCAGCGTTGACGCGGGGGAGTCCTACGAGCAGTACTTC. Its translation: CSVDAGESYEQYF.

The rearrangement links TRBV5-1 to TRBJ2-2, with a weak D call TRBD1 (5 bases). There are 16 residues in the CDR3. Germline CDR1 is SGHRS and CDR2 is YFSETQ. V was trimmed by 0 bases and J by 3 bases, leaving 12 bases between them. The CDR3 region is CASSLARDSDTGELFF. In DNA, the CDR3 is TGCGCCAGCAGCTTGGCCAGGGATTCGGACACCGGGGAGCTGTTTTTT.

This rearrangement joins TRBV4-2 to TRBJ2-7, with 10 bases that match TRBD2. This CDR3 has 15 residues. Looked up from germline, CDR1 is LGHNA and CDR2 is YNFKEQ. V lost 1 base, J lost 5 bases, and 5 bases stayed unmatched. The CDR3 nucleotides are TGTGCCAGCAGCCAAGCTAGCGGGAGCGCCCACGAGCAGTACTTC. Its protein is CASSQASGSAHEQYF.

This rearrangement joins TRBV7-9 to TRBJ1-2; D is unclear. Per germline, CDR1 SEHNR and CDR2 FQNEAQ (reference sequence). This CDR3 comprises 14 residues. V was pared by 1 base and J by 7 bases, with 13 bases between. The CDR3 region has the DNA TGTGCCAGCAGCTTAGACACGGGGAATGGTGGCTACACCTTC. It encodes CASSLDTGNGGYTF.

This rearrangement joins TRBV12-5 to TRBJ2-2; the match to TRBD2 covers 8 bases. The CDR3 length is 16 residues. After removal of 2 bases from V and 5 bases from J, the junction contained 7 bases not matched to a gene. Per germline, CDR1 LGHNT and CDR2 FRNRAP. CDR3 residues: CASGLTGGLRTGELFF. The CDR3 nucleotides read TGTGCTAGTGGTTTGACGGGGGGGCTACGAACCGGGGAGCTGTTTTTT.

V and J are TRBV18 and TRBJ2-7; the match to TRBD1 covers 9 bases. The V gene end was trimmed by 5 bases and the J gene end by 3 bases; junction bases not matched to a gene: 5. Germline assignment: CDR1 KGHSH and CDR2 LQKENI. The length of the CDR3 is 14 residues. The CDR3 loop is CASSRTGAHYEQYF. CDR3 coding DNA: TGTGCCAGCTCAAGGACAGGGGCCCACTACGAGCAGTACTTC.

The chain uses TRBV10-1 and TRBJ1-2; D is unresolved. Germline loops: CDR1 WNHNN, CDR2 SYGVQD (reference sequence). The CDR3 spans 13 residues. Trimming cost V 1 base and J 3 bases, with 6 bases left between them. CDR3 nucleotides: TGCGCCAGCAGTGAGTACGGGGACTATGGCTACACCTTC. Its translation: CASSEYGDYGYTF.

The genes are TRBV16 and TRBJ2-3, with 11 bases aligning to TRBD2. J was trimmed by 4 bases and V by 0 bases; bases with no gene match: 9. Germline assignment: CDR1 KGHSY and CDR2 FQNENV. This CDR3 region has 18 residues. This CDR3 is CASSQSRTSGSGADTQYF. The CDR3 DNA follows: TGTGCCAGCAGCCAATCCCGAACTAGCGGGAGTGGTGCAGATACGCAGTATTTT.

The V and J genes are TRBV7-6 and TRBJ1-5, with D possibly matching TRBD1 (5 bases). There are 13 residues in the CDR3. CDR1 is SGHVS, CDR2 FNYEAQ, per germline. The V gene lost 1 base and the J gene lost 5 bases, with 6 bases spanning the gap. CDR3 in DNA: TGTGCCAGCAGCTTAGTAGGGGATCAGCCCCAGCATTTT. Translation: CASSLVGDQPQHF.

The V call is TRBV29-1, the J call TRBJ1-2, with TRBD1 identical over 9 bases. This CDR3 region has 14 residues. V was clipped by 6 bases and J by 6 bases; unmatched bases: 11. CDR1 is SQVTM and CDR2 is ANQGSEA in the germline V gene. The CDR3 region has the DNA TGCAGCGTCGGGACAGGGTTGAATTTTGATGGCTACACCTTC. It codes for CSVGTGLNFDGYTF.

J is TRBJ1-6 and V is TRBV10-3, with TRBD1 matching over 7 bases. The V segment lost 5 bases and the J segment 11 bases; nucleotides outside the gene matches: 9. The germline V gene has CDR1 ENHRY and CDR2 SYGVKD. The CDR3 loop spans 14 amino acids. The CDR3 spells CAISINRQGTPLHF. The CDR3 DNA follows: TGTGCCATCAGTATAAATCGACAGGGAACACCCCTCCACTTT.

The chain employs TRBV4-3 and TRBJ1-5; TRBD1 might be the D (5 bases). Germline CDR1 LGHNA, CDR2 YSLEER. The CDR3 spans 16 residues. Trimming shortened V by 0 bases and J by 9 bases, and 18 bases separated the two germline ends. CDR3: CASSQEMGRWVTPQHF. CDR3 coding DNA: TGCGCCAGCAGCCAAGAGATGGGGCGGTGGGTTACGCCCCAGCATTTT.

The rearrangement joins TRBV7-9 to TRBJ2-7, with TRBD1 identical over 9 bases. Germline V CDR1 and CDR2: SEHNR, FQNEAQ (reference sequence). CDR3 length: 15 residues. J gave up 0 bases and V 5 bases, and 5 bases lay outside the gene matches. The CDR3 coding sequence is TGTGCCAGCAGCCCACGGGACAGGGCCTCCTACGAGCAGTACTTC. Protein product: CASSPRDRASYEQYF.

CDR3 region: CACLTTGNTEAFF. The CDR3, as DNA: TGTGCCTGCCTTACGACAGGGAACACTGAAGCTTTCTTT. The chain has TRBV30 and TRBJ1-1; D might be TRBD1 (6 bases). This CDR3 is built from 13 residues. In germline, CDR1 is GTSNPN, CDR2 SVGIG (reference sequence). Trimming shortened V by 6 bases and J by 1 base, and 12 bases separated the two germline ends.

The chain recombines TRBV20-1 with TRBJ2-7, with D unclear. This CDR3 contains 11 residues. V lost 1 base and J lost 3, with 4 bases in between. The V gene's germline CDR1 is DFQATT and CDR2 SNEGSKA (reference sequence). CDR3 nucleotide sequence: TGCAGTGCTAGAGTCCACTACGAGCAGTACTTC. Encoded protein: CSARVHYEQYF.

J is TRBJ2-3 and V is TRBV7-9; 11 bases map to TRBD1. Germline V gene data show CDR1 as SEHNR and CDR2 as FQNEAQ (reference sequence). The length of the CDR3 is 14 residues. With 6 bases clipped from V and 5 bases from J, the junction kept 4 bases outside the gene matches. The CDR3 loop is CASSSGTGGDTQYF. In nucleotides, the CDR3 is TGTGCCAGCAGTTCGGGGACAGGGGGAGATACGCAGTATTTT.

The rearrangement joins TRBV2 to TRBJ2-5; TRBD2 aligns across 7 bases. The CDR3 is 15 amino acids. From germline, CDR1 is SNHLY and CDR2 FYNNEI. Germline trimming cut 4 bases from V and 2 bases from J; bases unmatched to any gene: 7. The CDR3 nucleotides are TGTGCCAGCAGTGTCTCGCGGGGGACTCAAGAGACCCAGTACTTC. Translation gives CASSVSRGTQETQYF. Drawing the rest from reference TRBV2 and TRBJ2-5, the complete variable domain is EPEVTQTPSHQVTQMGQEVILRCVPISNHLYFYWYRQILGQKVEFLVSFYNNEISEKSEIFDDQFSVERPDGSNFTLKIRSTKLEDSAMYFCASSVSRGTQETQYFGPGTRLLVL.

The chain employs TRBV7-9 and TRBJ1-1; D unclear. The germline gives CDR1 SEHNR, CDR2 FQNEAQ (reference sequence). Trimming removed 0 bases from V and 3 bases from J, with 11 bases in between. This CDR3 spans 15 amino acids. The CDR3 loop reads CASSLARDIHTEAFF. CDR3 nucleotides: TGTGCCAGCAGCTTAGCACGGGATATTCACACTGAAGCTTTCTTT.

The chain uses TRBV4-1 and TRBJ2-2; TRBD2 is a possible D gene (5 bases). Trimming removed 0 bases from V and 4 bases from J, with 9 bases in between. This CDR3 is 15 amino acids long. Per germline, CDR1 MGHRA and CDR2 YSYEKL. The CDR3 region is CASSQDSRGTGELFF. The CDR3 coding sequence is TGCGCCAGCAGCCAAGATTCCCGGGGCACCGGGGAGCTGTTTTTT.

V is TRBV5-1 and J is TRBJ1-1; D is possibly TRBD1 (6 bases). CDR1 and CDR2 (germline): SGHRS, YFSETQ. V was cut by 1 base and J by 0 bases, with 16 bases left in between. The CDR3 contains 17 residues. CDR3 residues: CASSLRGGRRMNTEAFF. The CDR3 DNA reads TGCGCCAGCAGCTTGAGGGGGGGACGGAGAATGAACACTGAAGCTTTCTTT.

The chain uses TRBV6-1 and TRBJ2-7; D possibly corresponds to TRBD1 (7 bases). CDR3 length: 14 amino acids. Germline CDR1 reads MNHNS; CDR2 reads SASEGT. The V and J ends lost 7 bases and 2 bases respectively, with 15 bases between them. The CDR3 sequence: CASTRARGAYEQYF. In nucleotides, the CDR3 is TGTGCCAGCACACGTGCCAGGGGGGCCTACGAGCAGTACTTC.

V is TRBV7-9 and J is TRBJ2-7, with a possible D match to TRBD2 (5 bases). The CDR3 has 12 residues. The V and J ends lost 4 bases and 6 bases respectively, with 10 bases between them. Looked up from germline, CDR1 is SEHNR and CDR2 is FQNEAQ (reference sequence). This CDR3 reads CASSWTYVEQYF. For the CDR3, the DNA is TGTGCCAGCAGCTGGACTTACGTCGAGCAGTACTTC.